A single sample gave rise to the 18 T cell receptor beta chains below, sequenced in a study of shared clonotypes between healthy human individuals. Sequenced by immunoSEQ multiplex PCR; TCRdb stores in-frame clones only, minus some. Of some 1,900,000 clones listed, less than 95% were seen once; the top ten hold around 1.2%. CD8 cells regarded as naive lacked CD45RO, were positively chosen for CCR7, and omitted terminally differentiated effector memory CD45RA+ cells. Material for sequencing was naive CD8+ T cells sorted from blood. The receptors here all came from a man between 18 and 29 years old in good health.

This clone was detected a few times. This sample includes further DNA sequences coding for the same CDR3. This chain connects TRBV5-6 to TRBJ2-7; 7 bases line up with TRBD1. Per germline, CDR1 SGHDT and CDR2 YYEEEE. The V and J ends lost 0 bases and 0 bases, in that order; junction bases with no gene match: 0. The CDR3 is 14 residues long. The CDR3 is CASSLGDSSYEQYF. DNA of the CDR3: TGTGCCAGCAGCTTGGGGGACAGCTCCTACGAGCAGTACTTC.

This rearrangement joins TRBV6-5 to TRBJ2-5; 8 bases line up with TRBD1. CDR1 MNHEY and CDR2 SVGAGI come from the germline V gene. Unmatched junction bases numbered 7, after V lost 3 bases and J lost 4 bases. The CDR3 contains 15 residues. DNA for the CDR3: TGTGCCAGCAGTTATTCTCCTGACAGGGGAGAGACCCAGTACTTC. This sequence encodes CASSYSPDRGETQYF.

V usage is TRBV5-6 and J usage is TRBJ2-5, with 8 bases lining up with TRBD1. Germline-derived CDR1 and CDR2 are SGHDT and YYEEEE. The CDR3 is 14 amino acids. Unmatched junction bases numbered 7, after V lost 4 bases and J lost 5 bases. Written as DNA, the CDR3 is TGTGCCAGCAGCCCGACAGGGGATCGGGAGACCCAGTACTTC. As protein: CASSPTGDRETQYF.

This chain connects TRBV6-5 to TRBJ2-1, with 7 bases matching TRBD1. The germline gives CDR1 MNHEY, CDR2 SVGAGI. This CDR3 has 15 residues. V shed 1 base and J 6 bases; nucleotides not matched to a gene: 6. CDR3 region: CASSYWAGGPNEQFF. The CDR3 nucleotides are TGTGCCAGCAGTTACTGGGCAGGGGGTCCCAATGAGCAGTTCTTC.

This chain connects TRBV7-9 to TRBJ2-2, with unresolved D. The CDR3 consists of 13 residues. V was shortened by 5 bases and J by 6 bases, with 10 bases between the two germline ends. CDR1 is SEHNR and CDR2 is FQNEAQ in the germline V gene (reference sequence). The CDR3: CASSPPAAGELFF. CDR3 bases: TGTGCCAGCAGCCCCCCCGCGGCCGGGGAGCTGTTTTTT.

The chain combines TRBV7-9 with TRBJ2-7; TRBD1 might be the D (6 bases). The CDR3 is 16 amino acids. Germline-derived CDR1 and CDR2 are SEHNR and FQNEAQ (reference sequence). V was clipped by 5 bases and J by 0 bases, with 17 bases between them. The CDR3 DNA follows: TGTGCCAGCAGCGTTGAAAGCAGGGGACCCTCCTACGAGCAGTACTTC. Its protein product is CASSVESRGPSYEQYF.

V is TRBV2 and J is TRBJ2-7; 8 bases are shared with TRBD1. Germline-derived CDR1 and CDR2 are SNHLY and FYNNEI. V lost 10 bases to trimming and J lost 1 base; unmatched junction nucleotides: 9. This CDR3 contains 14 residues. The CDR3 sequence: CANKEQGDSYEQYF. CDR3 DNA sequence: TGTGCCAACAAAGAACAGGGGGATTCCTACGAGCAGTACTTC.

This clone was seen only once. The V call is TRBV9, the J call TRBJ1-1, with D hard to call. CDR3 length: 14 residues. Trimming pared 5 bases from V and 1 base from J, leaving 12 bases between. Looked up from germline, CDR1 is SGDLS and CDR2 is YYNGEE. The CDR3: CASSEDGKNTEAFF. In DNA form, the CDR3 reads TGTGCCAGCAGTGAAGACGGGAAGAACACTGAAGCTTTCTTT.

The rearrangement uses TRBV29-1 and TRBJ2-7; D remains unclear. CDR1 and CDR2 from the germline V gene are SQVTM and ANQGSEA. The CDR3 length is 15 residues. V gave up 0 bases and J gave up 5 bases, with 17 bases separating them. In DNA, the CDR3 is TGCAGCGTTGAAGATCCGGCAAGCAAAGGCAACGAGCAGTACTTC. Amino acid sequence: CSVEDPASKGNEQYF.

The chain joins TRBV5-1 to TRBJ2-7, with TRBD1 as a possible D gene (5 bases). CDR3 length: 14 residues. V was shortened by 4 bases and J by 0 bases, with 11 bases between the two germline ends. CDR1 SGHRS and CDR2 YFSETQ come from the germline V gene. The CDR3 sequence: CASSPSDTSYEQYF. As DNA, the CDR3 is TGCGCCAGCAGCCCCTCGGACACCTCCTACGAGCAGTACTTC.

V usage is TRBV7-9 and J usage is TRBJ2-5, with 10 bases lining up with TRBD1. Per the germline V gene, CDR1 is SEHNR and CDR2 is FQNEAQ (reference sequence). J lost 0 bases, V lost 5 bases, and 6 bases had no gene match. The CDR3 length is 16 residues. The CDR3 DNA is TGTGCCAGCAGCACCTCGGACAGGGGGGACCAAGAGACCCAGTACTTC. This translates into CASSTSDRGDQETQYF.

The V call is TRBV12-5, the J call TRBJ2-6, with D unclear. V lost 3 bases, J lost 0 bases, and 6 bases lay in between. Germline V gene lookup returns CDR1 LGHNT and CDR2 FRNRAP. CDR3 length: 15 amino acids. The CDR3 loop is CASGLGASGANVLTF. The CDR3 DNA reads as TGTGCTAGTGGTTTAGGAGCCTCTGGGGCCAACGTCCTGACTTTC. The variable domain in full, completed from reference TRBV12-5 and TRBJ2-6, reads DARVTQTPRHKVTEMGQEVTMRCQPILGHNTVFWYRQTMMQGLELLAYFRNRAPLDDSGMPKDRFSAEMPDATLATLKIQPSEPRDSAVYFCASGLGASGANVLTFGAGSRLTVL.

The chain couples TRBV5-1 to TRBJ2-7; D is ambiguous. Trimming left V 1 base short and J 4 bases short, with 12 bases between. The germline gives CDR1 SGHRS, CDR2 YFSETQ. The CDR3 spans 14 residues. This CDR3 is CASSLSTASYEQYF. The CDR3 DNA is TGCGCCAGCAGCTTGTCGACCGCTTCGTACGAGCAGTACTTC.

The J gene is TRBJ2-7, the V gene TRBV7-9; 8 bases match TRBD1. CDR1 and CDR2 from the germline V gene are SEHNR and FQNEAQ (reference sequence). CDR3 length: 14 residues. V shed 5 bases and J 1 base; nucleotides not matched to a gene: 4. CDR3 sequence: CASSTGGQSYEQYF. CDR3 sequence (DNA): TGTGCCAGCAGCACAGGGGGACAGTCCTACGAGCAGTACTTC.

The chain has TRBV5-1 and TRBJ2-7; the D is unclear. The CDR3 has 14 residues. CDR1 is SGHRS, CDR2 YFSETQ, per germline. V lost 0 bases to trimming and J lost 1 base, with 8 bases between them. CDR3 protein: CASSLVSRSYEQYF. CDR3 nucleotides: TGCGCCAGCAGCTTGGTAAGCAGGTCCTACGAGCAGTACTTC.

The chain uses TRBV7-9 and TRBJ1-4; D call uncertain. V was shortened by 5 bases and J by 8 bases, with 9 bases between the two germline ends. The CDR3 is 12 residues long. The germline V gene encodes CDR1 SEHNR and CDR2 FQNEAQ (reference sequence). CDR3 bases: TGTGCCAGCAGCACGCCCCAGGAAAAACTGTTTTTT. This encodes CASSTPQEKLFF.

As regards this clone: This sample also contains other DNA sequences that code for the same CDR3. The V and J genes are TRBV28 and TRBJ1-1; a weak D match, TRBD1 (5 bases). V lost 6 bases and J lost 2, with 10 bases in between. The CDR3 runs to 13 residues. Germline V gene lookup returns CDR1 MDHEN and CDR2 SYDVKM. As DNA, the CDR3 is TGTGCCAGCAGCCCCACAGGAAACACTGAAGCTTTCTTT. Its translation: CASSPTGNTEAFF.

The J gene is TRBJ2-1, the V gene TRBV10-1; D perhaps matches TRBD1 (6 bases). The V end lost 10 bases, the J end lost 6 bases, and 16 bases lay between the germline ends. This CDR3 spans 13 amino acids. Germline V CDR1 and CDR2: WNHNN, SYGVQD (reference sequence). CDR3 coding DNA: TGCGCCAACTCTGGGGGCAGGGTCAATGAGCAGTTCTTC. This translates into CANSGGRVNEQFF.